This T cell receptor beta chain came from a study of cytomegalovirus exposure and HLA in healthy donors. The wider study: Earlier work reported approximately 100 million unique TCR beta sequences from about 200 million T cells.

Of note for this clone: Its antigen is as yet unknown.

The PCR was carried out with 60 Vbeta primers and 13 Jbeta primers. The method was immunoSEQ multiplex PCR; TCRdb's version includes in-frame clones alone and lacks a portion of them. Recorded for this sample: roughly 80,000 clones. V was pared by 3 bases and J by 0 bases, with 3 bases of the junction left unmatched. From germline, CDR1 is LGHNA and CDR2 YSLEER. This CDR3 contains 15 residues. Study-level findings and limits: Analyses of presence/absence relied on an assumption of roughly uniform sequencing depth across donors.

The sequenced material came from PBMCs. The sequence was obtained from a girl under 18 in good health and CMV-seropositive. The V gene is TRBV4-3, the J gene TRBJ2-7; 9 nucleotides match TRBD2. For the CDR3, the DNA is TGCGCCAGCAGCCAGACTAGCGGAAACTCCTACGAGCAGTACTTC. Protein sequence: CASSQTSGNSYEQYF.